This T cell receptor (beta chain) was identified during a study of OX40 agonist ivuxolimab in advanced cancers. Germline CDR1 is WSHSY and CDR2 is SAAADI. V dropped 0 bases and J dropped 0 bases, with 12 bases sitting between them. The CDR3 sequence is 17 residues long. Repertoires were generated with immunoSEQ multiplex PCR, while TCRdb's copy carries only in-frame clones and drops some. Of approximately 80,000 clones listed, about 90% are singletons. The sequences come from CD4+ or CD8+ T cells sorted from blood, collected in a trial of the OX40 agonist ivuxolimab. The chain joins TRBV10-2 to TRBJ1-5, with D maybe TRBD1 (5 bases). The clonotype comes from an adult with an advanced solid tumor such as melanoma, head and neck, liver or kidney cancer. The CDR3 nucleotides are TGCGCCAGCAGTGAGTCGGCCAGGGCCTATAGCAATCAGCCCCAGCATTTT. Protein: CASSESARAYSNQPQHF.